These 5 T cell receptor beta chains share one sample of origin, sequenced in a study of T cell changes during pregnancy in multiple sclerosis. Here immunoSEQ multiplex PCR was the method, and the copy in TCRdb shows in-frame clones only, minus some. This table has roughly 27,000 clones, under 90% appearing once. This specimen consisted of CD8+ T cells from peripheral blood mononuclear cells, obtained after pregnancy. The receptors come from a female donor with multiple sclerosis, enrolled in a pregnancy study.

The chain combines TRBV6-6 with TRBJ2-7; 7 bases map to TRBD2. This CDR3 region has 13 residues. The germline CDR1 and CDR2 sequences are MNHNY and SVGAGI (reference sequence). Trimming cost V 2 bases and J 2 bases; bases outside gene matches: 0. The CDR3 DNA reads as TGTGCCAGCAGTTACGCGGGGGCCTACGAGCAGTACTTC. This codes for CASSYAGAYEQYF.

This clone has just one count. The chain employs TRBV5-1 and TRBJ2-3, with D unresolved. Trimming stripped 4 bases from V and 4 bases from J, with 10 bases between. Looked up from germline, CDR1 is SGHRS and CDR2 is YFSETQ. This CDR3 is 13 amino acids long. This chain's CDR3 is CASSPGIADTQYF. The CDR3 DNA reads as TGCGCCAGCAGCCCCGGTATTGCAGATACGCAGTATTTT.

Of note for this clone: Compared with germline, one end of the junction differs, possibly owing to a read error. The rearrangement joins TRBV29-1 to TRBJ1-2; possible D gene TRBD1, 6 bases. This CDR3 is built from 11 residues. The germline CDR1 and CDR2 sequences are SQVTM and ANQGSEA. The CDR3 nucleotides are TGCAGCGTTGAAGTTCATTCGACAGGCCTCTTC. Amino acid sequence: CSVEVHSTGLF. The variable domain in full, completed from reference TRBV29-1 and TRBJ1-2, reads SAVISQKPSRDICQRGTSLTIQCQVDSQVTMMFWYRQQPGQSLTLIATANQGSEATYESGFVIDKFPISRPNLTFSTLTVSNMSPEDSSIYLCSVEVHSTGLFGSGTRLTVV.

The chain couples TRBV7-9 to TRBJ1-1; possible D gene TRBD1, 6 bases. CDR1 and CDR2 (germline): SEHNR, FQNEAQ (reference sequence). This CDR3 contains 15 residues. Trimming stripped 5 bases from V and 4 bases from J, with 17 bases between. CDR3 bases: TGTGCCAGCAGCCCGGGGAGGGGGTGGGGCACTGAAGCTTTCTTT. This translates into CASSPGRGWGTEAFF. Based on the CDR3 plus reference TRBV7-9 and TRBJ1-1, the full variable domain is DTGVSQNPRHKITKRGQNVTFRCDPISEHNRLYWYRQTLGQGPEFLTYFQNEAQLEKSRLLSDRFSAERPKGSFSTLEIQRTEQGDSAMYLCASSPGRGWGTEAFFGQGTRLTVV.

This chain links TRBV19 with TRBJ2-3; D is perhaps TRBD2 (5 bases). The germline V gene encodes CDR1 LNHDA and CDR2 SQIVND (reference sequence). Trimming shortened V by 1 base and J by 0 bases, and 8 bases separated the two germline ends. This CDR3 has 15 amino acids. The CDR3 nucleotides are TGTGCCAGTAGTATAGGGACGGGAAGCACAGATACGCAGTATTTT. It specifies CASSIGTGSTDTQYF. The entire variable domain, with the rest obtained from reference TRBV19 and TRBJ2-3, is as follows: DGGITQSPKYLFRKEGQNVTLSCEQNLNHDAMYWYRQDPGQGLRLIYYSQIVNDFQKGDIAEGYSVSREKKESFPLTVTSAQKNPTAFYLCASSIGTGSTDTQYFGPGTRLTVL.